Each of the 13 T cell receptor beta chains below was sequenced from the same sample in a study of blood T cell repertoires in COVID-19. The protocol was immunoSEQ multiplex PCR, while the TCRdb copy is restricted to in-frame clones and leaves out a portion. The top ten clones hold around 1.5% of a sample with tens of thousands of clones, 90% of them seen once. Sequenced: peripheral blood. The receptors were gathered from a human donor with active COVID-19. The donor label of this sample is uncertain.

The chain uses TRBV12-3 or TRBV12-4 and TRBJ1-1, with 7 nucleotides matching TRBD1. CDR3 size: 13 residues. Trimming cost V 1 base and J 4 bases; bases outside gene matches: 0. The CDR3 spells CASSLGQGTEAFF. CDR3 bases: TGTGCCAGCAGTTTAGGACAGGGCACTGAAGCTTTCTTT.

The chain combines TRBV3-1 (or the pseudogene TRBV3-2) with TRBJ2-5, with 9 bases fitting TRBD2. This CDR3 comprises 15 residues. The trim removed 1 base at V and 2 bases at J, leaving 2 bases unmatched. Germline-derived CDR1 and CDR2 are LGHDT and YNNKEL (reference sequence). The CDR3 loop is CASSQGLADQETQYF. The CDR3 DNA is TGTGCCAGCAGCCAAGGACTAGCGGATCAAGAGACCCAGTACTTC.

This chain joins TRBV6-1 and TRBJ2-1; 8 nucleotides match TRBD1. CDR1 MNHNS and CDR2 SASEGT come from the germline V gene. The CDR3 has 16 amino acids. The V gene end was trimmed by 2 bases and the J gene end by 2 bases; junction bases not matched to a gene: 5. CDR3 coding DNA: TGTGCCAGCAGTGAATCACCAGGGGGCCCCTACAATGAGCAGTTCTTC. Protein sequence: CASSESPGGPYNEQFF.

For this clone: Other DNA sequences in this sample translate to the same CDR3. The V and J genes are TRBV5-1 and TRBJ1-3, with a possible D match to TRBD1 (5 bases). CDR1 SGHRS and CDR2 YFSETQ come from the germline V gene. V was trimmed by 0 bases and J by 4 bases, leaving 8 bases between them. CDR3 size: 14 residues. DNA of the CDR3: TGCGCCAGCAGCTTGGCGACAGCCGGAAACACCATATATTTT. Its translation: CASSLATAGNTIYF. Together with reference TRBV5-1 and TRBJ1-3, the CDR3 gives the full variable domain: KAGVTQTPRYLIKTRGQQVTLSCSPISGHRSVSWYQQTPGQGLQFLFEYFSETQRNKGNFPGRFSGRQFSNSRSEMNVSTLELGDSALYLCASSLATAGNTIYFGEGSWLTVV.

The chain recombines TRBV7-9 with TRBJ2-1; 7 positions match TRBD2. CDR1 and CDR2 (germline): SEHNR, FQNEAQ (reference sequence). The CDR3 totals 14 residues. The V segment lost 8 bases and the J segment 9 bases; nucleotides outside the gene matches: 13. CDR3 DNA sequence: TGTGCCAGCGTTTATGGGACGGGGGGTGGTGAGCAGTTCTTC. It encodes CASVYGTGGGEQFF.

This clone was seen once. The CDR3, as DNA: TGTGCCAGCAGCTTAGGGACTAGCAAGGCCTACGAGCAGTACTTC. It is translated as CASSLGTSKAYEQYF. The V gene is TRBV7-2, the J gene TRBJ2-7; 8 positions match TRBD2. V shed 1 base and J 2 bases; nucleotides not matched to a gene: 4. Germline CDR1 is SGHTA and CDR2 is FQGNSA. CDR3 length: 15 amino acids.

The chain's CDR3 is CASSQSTDTQYF. The CDR3 DNA reads as TGTGCCAGCAGCCAAAGCACAGATACGCAGTATTTT. The chain recombines TRBV7-2 with TRBJ2-3; D is unresolved. Germline V gives CDR1 SGHTA, CDR2 FQGNSA. Trimming removed 5 bases from V and 0 bases from J, with 3 bases in between. The CDR3 is made up of 12 amino acids.

The chain recombines TRBV6-2 or TRBV6-3 with TRBJ2-3, with a weak D call TRBD2 (5 bases). V dropped 0 bases and J dropped 1 base, with 17 bases sitting between them. The CDR3 loop spans 18 amino acids. CDR1 and CDR2 from the germline V gene are MNHEY and SVGEGT. This CDR3 is CASSYSRPGSLGTDTQYF. In DNA form, the CDR3 reads TGTGCCAGCAGTTACTCTAGGCCCGGGTCACTAGGCACAGATACGCAGTATTTT.

The chain recombines TRBV7-2 with TRBJ2-1, with 8 bases fitting TRBD2. Germline V lookup: CDR1 SGHTA, CDR2 FQGNSA. The length of the CDR3 is 15 residues. V gave up 3 bases and J gave up 2 bases; unmatched junction bases: 3. The CDR3 region has the DNA TGTGCCAGCAGCTTGAGCGGGGGCCCCTACAATGAGCAGTTCTTC. Amino acid sequence: CASSLSGGPYNEQFF.

This clone was observed once. This rearrangement joins TRBV12-2 to TRBJ1-5. TRBV12-2 counts as a pseudogene. The CDR3 is made up of 16 amino acids. The CDR3 loop is CASRSPSRGSNQPQHF. In DNA form, the CDR3 reads TGTGCAAGTCGCTCACCCTCCCGGGGGAGCAATCAGCCCCAGCATTTT.

The gene calls are TRBV9 and TRBJ1-2, with TRBD1 matching 7 bases. The CDR3 length is 13 residues. CDR1 and CDR2 from the germline V gene are SGDLS and YYNGEE. The V gene end was trimmed by 7 bases and the J gene end by 5 bases; junction bases not matched to a gene: 8. CDR3 DNA sequence: TGTGCCAGCCGAAGACAGGGCGGTTATGGCTACACCTTC. Amino acid sequence: CASRRQGGYGYTF.

The gene calls are TRBV7-6 and TRBJ2-5; D gene uncertain. Germline V gene data show CDR1 as SGHVS and CDR2 as FNYEAQ. The CDR3 covers 14 residues. V was pared by 0 bases and J by 3 bases, with 8 bases between. The CDR3 nucleotides are TGTGCCAGCAGCTTAGCCCTTAGAGAAGAGACCCAGTACTTC. Translated, it gives CASSLALREETQYF.

The V and J genes are TRBV5-4 and TRBJ1-4; 7 positions agree with TRBD1. This CDR3 region has 15 residues. V was pared by 2 bases and J by 7 bases, with 8 bases of the junction left unmatched. CDR1 is SGHNT, CDR2 YYREEE, per germline (reference sequence). CDR3 DNA sequence: TGTGCCAGCAGCTTCAGGGGGGAACCCACTGAAAAACTGTTTTTT. Amino acid sequence: CASSFRGEPTEKLFF.